The 15 T cell receptor beta chains in this list originate from one sample, sequenced in a study of Tregs in tolerant kidney transplant recipients. Using immunoSEQ multiplex PCR, the repertoire was profiled, and TCRdb retains in-frame clones only, with some absent. The profile shows approximately 41,000 clones, just under 97% of them singletons. No antigen has been identified for these receptors. The sequenced sample was Tregs from blood cultured with allogeneic cells. The source is a human donor in good health.

CDR3 DNA: TGTGCCAGCAGTGGCTACAGGGAAGAGACCCAGTACTTC. This codes for CASSGYREETQYF. This sequence joins TRBV6-1 and TRBJ2-5; D may be TRBD1 (6 bases). CDR3 size: 13 residues. Germline CDR1 is MNHNS and CDR2 is SASEGT. The germline V and J ends were trimmed by 4 bases and 3 bases, with 9 bases remaining between them.

CDR3 loop: CASSGGLARGTQYF. The CDR3 DNA reads TGTGCCAGCAGCGGGGGACTAGCGAGAGGGACCCAGTACTTC. This chain links TRBV11-1 with TRBJ2-5, with 10 positions matching TRBD2. Trimming removed 5 bases from V and 7 bases from J; junction bases left unmatched: 7. The CDR3 is made up of 14 amino acids. The germline CDR1 and CDR2 sequences are SGHAT and FQDESV (reference sequence). The variable domain in full, with the rest retrieved from reference TRBV11-1 and TRBJ2-5, is EAEVAQSPRYKITEKSQAVAFWCDPISGHATLYWYRQILGQGPELLVQFQDESVVDDSQLPKDRFSAERLKGVDSTLKIQPAELGDSAMYLCASSGGLARGTQYFGPGTRLLVL.

V is TRBV7-9 and J is TRBJ1-3; D call uncertain. V was cut by 4 bases and J by 0 bases, with 13 bases left in between. This CDR3 spans 16 amino acids. Germline V lookup: CDR1 SEHNR, CDR2 FQNEAQ (reference sequence). The CDR3 bases are TGTGCCAGCAGCTACCGGGTCCGGAGCTCTGGAAACACCATATATTTT. It specifies CASSYRVRSSGNTIYF. Complete variable domain (other parts from reference TRBV7-9 and TRBJ1-3): DTGVSQNPRHKITKRGQNVTFRCDPISEHNRLYWYRQTLGQGPEFLTYFQNEAQLEKSRLLSDRFSAERPKGSFSTLEIQRTEQGDSAMYLCASSYRVRSSGNTIYFGEGSWLTVV.

V gene TRBV7-3 combines with J gene TRBJ1-1; D gene ambiguous. The CDR3 length is 15 residues. Germline V gene sequence: CDR1 SGHTA, CDR2 FQGTGA. V lost 5 bases and J 5 bases, leaving 18 bases between the germline ends. Here the CDR3 reads CASSPQPGHTTEAFF. The CDR3 nucleotides read TGTGCCAGCAGCCCCCAGCCCGGGCATACTACTGAAGCTTTCTTT. Complete variable domain (other parts from reference TRBV7-3 and TRBJ1-1): GAGVSQTPSNKVTEKGKYVELRCDPISGHTALYWYRQSLGQGPEFLIYFQGTGAADDSGLPNDRFFAVRPEGSVSTLKIQRTERGDSAVYLCASSPQPGHTTEAFFGQGTRLTVV.

This chain connects TRBV7-9 to TRBJ2-7; D not certain. V was clipped by 5 bases and J by 7 bases, with 12 bases between them. The CDR3 is 12 amino acids. Looked up from germline, CDR1 is SEHNR and CDR2 is FQNEAQ (reference sequence). CDR3 loop: CASSLATSEQYF. In DNA form, the CDR3 reads TGTGCCAGCAGCCTCGCAACGAGTGAGCAGTACTTC.

The chain joins TRBV4-2 to TRBJ2-7; TRBD1 aligns across 7 bases. J was trimmed by 0 bases and V by 2 bases; bases with no gene match: 4. This CDR3 spans 15 amino acids. Germline V gene sequence: CDR1 LGHNA, CDR2 YNFKEQ. The CDR3, as DNA: TGTGCCAGCAGCCAAAGGGGGCCCCCCTCCTACGAGCAGTACTTC. Protein product: CASSQRGPPSYEQYF.

V and J are TRBV2 and TRBJ1-3; tentative D call: TRBD1 (5 bases). Germline V CDR1 and CDR2: SNHLY, FYNNEI. V dropped 4 bases and J dropped 0 bases, with 10 bases sitting between them. CDR3 length: 15 amino acids. As DNA, the CDR3 is TGTGCCAGCAGTGCACGTGGGACCTCTGGAAACACCATATATTTT. Its translation is CASSARGTSGNTIYF.

The chain uses TRBV19 and TRBJ2-1; 11 bases fit TRBD1. This CDR3 region has 16 residues. CDR1 is LNHDA and CDR2 is SQIVND in the germline V gene (reference sequence). J lost 2 bases, V lost 5 bases, and 5 bases had no gene match. The CDR3 coding sequence is TGTGCCAGTAGTCTCCGGGACAGGGGGACCTACAATGAGCAGTTCTTC. It codes for CASSLRDRGTYNEQFF.

The chain joins TRBV18 to TRBJ2-5; the match to TRBD1 covers 7 bases. V shed 5 bases and J 3 bases; nucleotides not matched to a gene: 18. This CDR3 has 18 amino acids. Germline V gives CDR1 KGHSH, CDR2 LQKENI. The CDR3 spells CASSSRTGRRWLEETQYF. The CDR3 DNA reads as TGTGCCAGCTCATCAAGGACAGGTCGGAGATGGCTGGAAGAGACCCAGTACTTC.

The V call is TRBV10-3, the J call TRBJ1-6; 7 bases align to TRBD1. Trimming cost V 5 bases and J 6 bases; bases outside gene matches: 13. The CDR3 has 17 residues. Germline V gene sequence: CDR1 ENHRY, CDR2 SYGVKD. The CDR3 DNA sequence: TGTGCCATCAGTTTAGGGGAATGGGGGACAGTTAATTCACCCCTCCACTTT. Translation: CAISLGEWGTVNSPLHF.

V gene TRBV5-1 combines with J gene TRBJ1-3; D is unresolved. The V gene's germline CDR1 is SGHRS and CDR2 YFSETQ. The length of the CDR3 is 15 residues. Deletions cut 0 bases from V and 0 bases from J, with 7 bases between. Here the CDR3 reads CASSLDGLSGNTIYF. DNA for the CDR3: TGCGCCAGCAGCTTGGACGGCCTCTCTGGAAACACCATATATTTT.

There are a few counts of this clone. This sequence joins TRBV7-8 and TRBJ1-1; D might be TRBD1 (5 bases). The CDR3 totals 15 residues. Trimming left V 5 bases short and J 6 bases short, with 19 bases between. Germline assignment: CDR1 SGHVS and CDR2 FQNEAQ. CDR3 nucleotide sequence: TGTGCCAGCAGCGGATTAAGGTTGGGGGGGGCTGAAGCTTTCTTT. Translation gives CASSGLRLGGAEAFF.

Comments on this clone: At one end the junction does not follow the germline gene, possibly because of a read error. The chain couples TRBV5-6 to TRBJ2-7; 13 bases are a match to TRBD2. There are 17 residues in the CDR3. Germline CDR1 and CDR2: SGHDT and YYEEEE. CDR3 amino acids: CASSETLAGGLSHEQYF. The CDR3 DNA is TGTGCCAGCAGCGAAACACTAGCGGGAGGGCTCTCCCACGAGCAGTACTTC.

The chain carries TRBV7-9 and TRBJ2-7, with 10 bases lining up with TRBD2. Trimming at V came to 3 bases and at J to 4 bases, leaving 6 bases not matched to a gene. This CDR3 spans 15 amino acids. Per germline, CDR1 SEHNR and CDR2 FQNEAQ (reference sequence). The CDR3 nucleotides are TGTGCCAGCAGCTTCCTAGCGGGGGCCGTGTACGAGCAGTACTTC. Residues: CASSFLAGAVYEQYF.

The chain recombines TRBV2 with TRBJ1-1; D may be TRBD1 (6 bases). The CDR3 runs 14 residues. The V end was cut by 2 bases, the J end by 1 base, with 8 bases between. Germline loops: CDR1 SNHLY, CDR2 FYNNEI. The CDR3 region is CASSENRANTEAFF. The CDR3 nucleotides are TGTGCCAGCAGTGAAAACAGGGCGAACACTGAAGCTTTCTTT.